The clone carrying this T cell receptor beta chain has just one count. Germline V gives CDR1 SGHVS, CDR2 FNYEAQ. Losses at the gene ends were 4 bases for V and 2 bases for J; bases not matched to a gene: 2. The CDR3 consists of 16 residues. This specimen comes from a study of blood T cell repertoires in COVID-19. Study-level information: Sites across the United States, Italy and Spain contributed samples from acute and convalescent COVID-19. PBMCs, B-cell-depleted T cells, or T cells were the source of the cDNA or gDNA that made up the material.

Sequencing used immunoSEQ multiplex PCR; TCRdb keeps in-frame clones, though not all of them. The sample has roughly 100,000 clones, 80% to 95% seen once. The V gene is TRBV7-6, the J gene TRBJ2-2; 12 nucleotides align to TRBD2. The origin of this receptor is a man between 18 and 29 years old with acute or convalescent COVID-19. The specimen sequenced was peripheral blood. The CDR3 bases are TGTGCCAGCAGCTCAGGACTAGCGGGAAACACCGGGGAGCTGTTTTTT. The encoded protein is CASSSGLAGNTGELFF. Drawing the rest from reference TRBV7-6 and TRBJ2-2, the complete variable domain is GAGVSQSPRYKVTKRGQDVALRCDPISGHVSLYWYRQALGQGPEFLTYFNYEAQQDKSGLPNDRFSAERPEGSISTLTIQRTEQRDSAMYRCASSSGLAGNTGELFFGEGSRLTVL.